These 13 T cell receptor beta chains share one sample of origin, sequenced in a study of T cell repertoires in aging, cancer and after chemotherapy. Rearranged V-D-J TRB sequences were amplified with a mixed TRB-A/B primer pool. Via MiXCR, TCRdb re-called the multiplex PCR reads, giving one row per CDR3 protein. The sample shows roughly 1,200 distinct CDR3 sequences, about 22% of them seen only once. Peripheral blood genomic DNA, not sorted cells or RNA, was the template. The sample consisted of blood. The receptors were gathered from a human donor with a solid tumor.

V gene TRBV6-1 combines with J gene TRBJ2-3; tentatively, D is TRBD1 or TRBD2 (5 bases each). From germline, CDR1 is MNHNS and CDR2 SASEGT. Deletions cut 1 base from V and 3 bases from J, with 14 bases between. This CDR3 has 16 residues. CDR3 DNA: TGTGCCAGCAGTGAAGGAGGGTGGGGGTGGACAGATACGCAGTATTTT. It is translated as CASSEGGWGWTDTQYF.

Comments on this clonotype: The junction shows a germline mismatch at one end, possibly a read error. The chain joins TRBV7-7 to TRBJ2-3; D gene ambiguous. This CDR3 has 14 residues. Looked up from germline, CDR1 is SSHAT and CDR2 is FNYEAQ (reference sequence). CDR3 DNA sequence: TGTGCTAGCAGTCAGCGACCTTCCCCAGATACGCAGTATTTT. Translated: CASSQRPSPDTQYF.

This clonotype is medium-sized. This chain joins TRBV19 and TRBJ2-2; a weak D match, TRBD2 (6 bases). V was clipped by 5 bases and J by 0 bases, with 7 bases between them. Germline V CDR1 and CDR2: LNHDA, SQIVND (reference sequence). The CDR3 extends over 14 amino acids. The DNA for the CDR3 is TGTGCCAGTAGTCTAGCGTCGAACACCGGGGAGCTGTTTTTT. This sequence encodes CASSLASNTGELFF.

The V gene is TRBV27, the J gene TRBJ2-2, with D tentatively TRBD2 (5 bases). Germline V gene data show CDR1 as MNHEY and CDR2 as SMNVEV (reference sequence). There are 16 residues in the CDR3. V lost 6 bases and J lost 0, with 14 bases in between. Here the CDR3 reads CASSLLGVANTGELFF. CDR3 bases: TGTGCCAGCAGCCTACTCGGGGTCGCGAACACCGGGGAGCTGTTTTTT.

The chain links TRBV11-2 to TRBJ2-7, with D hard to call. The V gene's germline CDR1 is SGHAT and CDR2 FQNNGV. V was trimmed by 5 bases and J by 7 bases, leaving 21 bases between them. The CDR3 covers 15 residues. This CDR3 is CASSPRGVGVKEQYF. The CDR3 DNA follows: TGTGCCAGCAGCCCCCGTGGGGTAGGAGTTAAAGAGCAGTACTTC.

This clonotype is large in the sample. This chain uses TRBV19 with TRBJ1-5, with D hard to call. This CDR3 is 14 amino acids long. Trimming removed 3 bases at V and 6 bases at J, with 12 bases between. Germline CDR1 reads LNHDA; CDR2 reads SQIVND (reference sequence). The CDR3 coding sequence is TGTGCCAGTAGTATCCGGGGTGGTAGTCAGCCCCAGCATTTT. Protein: CASSIRGGSQPQHF. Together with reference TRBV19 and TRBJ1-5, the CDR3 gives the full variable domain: DGGITQSPKYLFRKEGQNVTLSCEQNLNHDAMYWYRQDPGQGLRLIYYSQIVNDFQKGDIAEGYSVSREKKESFPLTVTSAQKNPTAFYLCASSIRGGSQPQHFGDGTRLSIL.

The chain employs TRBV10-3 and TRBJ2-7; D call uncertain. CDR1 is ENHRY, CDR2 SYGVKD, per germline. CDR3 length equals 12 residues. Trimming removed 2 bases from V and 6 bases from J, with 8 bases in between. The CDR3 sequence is CAISEQLTEQYF. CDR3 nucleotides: TGTGCCATCAGTGAGCAACTAACCGAGCAGTACTTC.

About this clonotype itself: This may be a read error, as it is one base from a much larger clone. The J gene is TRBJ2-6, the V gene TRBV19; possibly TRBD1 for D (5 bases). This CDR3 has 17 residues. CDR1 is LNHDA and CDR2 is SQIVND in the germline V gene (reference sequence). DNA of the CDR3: TGTGCCAGTAGTATAGCGGGTCTTGGCTCTGGGGCCAACGTCCTGAATTTC. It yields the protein CASSIAGLGSGANVLNF.

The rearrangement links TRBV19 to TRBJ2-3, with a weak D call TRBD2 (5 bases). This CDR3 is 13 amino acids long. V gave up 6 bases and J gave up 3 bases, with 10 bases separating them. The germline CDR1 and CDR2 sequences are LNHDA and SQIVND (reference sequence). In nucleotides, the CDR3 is TGTGCCAGTAGACTCACTAGGACAGATACGCAGTATTTT. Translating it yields CASRLTRTDTQYF.

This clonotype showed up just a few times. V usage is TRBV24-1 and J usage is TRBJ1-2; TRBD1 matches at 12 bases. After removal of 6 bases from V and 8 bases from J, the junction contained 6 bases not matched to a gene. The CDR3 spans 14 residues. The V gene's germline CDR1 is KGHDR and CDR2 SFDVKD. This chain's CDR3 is CATSSGQGAVGYTF. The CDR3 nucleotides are TGTGCCACCAGTTCGGGACAGGGGGCTGTCGGCTACACCTTC.

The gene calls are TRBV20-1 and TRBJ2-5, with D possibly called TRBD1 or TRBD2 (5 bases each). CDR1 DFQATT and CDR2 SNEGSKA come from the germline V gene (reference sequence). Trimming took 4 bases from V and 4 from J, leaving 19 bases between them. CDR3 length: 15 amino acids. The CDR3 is CSATPGTLAVETQYF. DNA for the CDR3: TGCAGTGCTACCCCCGGGACGTTAGCCGTAGAGACCCAGTACTTC.

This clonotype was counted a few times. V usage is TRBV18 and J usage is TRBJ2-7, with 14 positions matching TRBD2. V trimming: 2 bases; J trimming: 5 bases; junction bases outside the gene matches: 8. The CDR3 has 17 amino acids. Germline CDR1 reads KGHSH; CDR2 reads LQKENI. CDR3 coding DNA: TGTGCCAGCTCACCAGGGACTAGCGGGAGTGGGAGCGACGAGCAGTACTTC. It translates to CASSPGTSGSGSDEQYF.

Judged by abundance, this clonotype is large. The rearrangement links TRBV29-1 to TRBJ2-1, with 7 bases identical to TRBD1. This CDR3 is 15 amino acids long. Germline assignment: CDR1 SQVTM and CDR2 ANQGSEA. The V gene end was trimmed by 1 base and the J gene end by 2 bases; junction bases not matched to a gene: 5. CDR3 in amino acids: CSVEAAGGAYNEQFF. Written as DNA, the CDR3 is TGCAGCGTTGAAGCAGCAGGGGGAGCCTACAATGAGCAGTTCTTC.